This T cell receptor (beta chain) was sequenced during a study of blood T cell repertoires in COVID-19. Study in general: Researchers got acute and convalescent COVID-19 samples from the United States, Italy and Spain.

Per germline, CDR1 SGHTS and CDR2 YDEGEE. The CDR3 length is 8 residues. As to this clone: The germline gene is not matched at one end of the junction; a read error may be the cause.

How the authors handled the data: Amplifying reference gene primers gave estimates of nucleated cell counts. The assay was immunoSEQ multiplex PCR, and TCRdb's table has in-frame clones only and misses some. V and J calls and clone size follow that table, whereas D and trimming were derived from the DNA. The sample carries 150,000 or so clones, 70% to 90% recorded once. Patients of the Seattle cohort, enrolled during active infection, were followed longitudinally. Sequencing used peripheral blood. The receptor was isolated from a woman between 55 and 75 years old with COVID-19, enrolled during active disease. The V and J genes are TRBV5-8 and TRBJ2-4; perhaps TRBD1 as D (5 bases). This CDR3 is CASSRRGF. The DNA for the CDR3 is TGTGCCAGCAGCCGAAGGGGCTTC.